A selection of T cell receptor beta chains follows, all from one sample in a study of cytomegalovirus exposure and HLA in healthy donors. The repertoire was sequenced with immunoSEQ multiplex PCR; TCRdb's copy has only in-frame clones and lacks some. Of about 270,000 clones listed, roughly 70% were seen once; the top ten hold 2% to 2.5%. The specimen was PBMCs. The receptors come from a female donor in good health and CMV-seronegative. Each CDR3 is given with its conserved first and last residue. A D gene is named only where the DNA matches it firmly. Size is omitted from some rows. Given values are once, few, many or a class for expanded clones.

v_call	j_call	clone_size	d_call	cdr3_nt	cdr3_aa
TRBV27	TRBJ2-7	.	TRBD1	TGTGCCAGCAGTTTTTTTAGACCTTCCGGGACAGGGGGCTTCGAGCAGTACTTC	CASSFFRPSGTGGFEQYF
TRBV14	TRBJ2-7	.	TRBD2	TGTGCCAGCAGCCCCCATGGGACTAGCGCTTTCTACGAGCAGTACTTC	CASSPHGTSAFYEQYF
TRBV7-9	TRBJ2-7	.	TRBD1	TGTGCCAGCAGCTCAAGGATGCAGGGGGCTAGTTACGAGCAGTACTTC	CASSSRMQGASYEQYF
TRBV7-9	TRBJ1-1	once	.	TGTGCCAGCAGCTCCCACATTCGGGTGAACACTGAAGCTTTCTTT	CASSSHIRVNTEAFF
TRBV9	TRBJ1-4	.	TRBD1	TGTGCCAGCAGCGTAGAGGGGGCTAGGGGTGAAAAACTGTTTTTT	CASSVEGARGEKLFF
TRBV5-1	TRBJ2-5	.	TRBD1	TGCGCCAGCAGCCTGACAGGGCTTATGGAGACCCAGTACTTC	CASSLTGLMETQYF
TRBV21-1	TRBJ2-7	.	.	TGTGCCAGCAGCAACAGGGTCTACGAGCAGTACTTC	CASSNRVYEQYF
TRBV10-3	TRBJ2-2	.	TRBD2	TGTGCCATCAGGCAGACTAGCGGGGAGAAAAGTGGGGAGCTGTTTTTT	CAIRQTSGEKSGELFF
TRBV10-2	TRBJ1-5	.	.	TGCGCCAGCGGGCGAAATCAGCCCCAGCATTTT	CASGRNQPQHF
TRBV9	TRBJ2-1	once	TRBD2	TGTGCCAGCAGCCCGGGACTAGCGGGAGTGCCCTACAATGAGCAGTTCTTC	CASSPGLAGVPYNEQFF
TRBV6-5	TRBJ1-2	few	.	TGTGCCAGCAGTTACTCGGGCGGGCGCTATGGCTACACCTTC	CASSYSGGRYGYTF
TRBV5-1	TRBJ1-1	.	TRBD1	TGCGCCAGCAGCTTACAGGGGGGTCTCACTGAAGCTTTCTTT	CASSLQGGLTEAFF
TRBV5-4	TRBJ2-3	.	TRBD2	TGTGCCAGCAGCCCCGGGACTAGCGGGAGATTAGGCACAGATACGCAGTATTTT	CASSPGTSGRLGTDTQYF
TRBV27	TRBJ2-1	.	TRBD2	TGTGCCAGCAGCCGCAGGCCCTCTAGCGGGGCCTACAATGAGCAGTTCTTC	CASSRRPSSGAYNEQFF
TRBV27	TRBJ2-6	.	TRBD1	TGTGCCAGCAGTTTGGGGACAGGGAGTGGGGCCAACGTCCTGACTTTC	CASSLGTGSGANVLTF
TRBV7-2	TRBJ2-7	.	TRBD2	TGTGCCGGAGCTAGCGGACCGTGGGGCGACGAGCAGTACTTC	CAGASGPWGDEQYF
TRBV28	TRBJ1-1	.	.	TGTGCCAGCAGCGAGGGCGCCGGTAACACTGAAGCTTTCTTT	CASSEGAGNTEAFF
TRBV14	TRBJ2-5	.	TRBD2	TGTGCCAGCAGCAAGGGACTAGCGGGAGTTGAGACCCAGTACTTC	CASSKGLAGVETQYF
TRBV7-9	TRBJ2-2	.	.	TGTGCCAGCATGCGCGGGTGGAACACCGGGGAGCTGTTTTTT	CASMRGWNTGELFF
TRBV6-6	TRBJ2-5	once	.	TGTGCCAGCAGTTATGAGGAGACCCAGTACTTC	CASSYEETQYF
TRBV7-9	TRBJ1-2	.	.	TGTGCCAGCAGCTCTGAGGGGGACTATGGCTACACCTTC	CASSSEGDYGYTF
TRBV19	TRBJ2-7	.	TRBD1	TGTGCCAGTAGTCTAGGGACAGGGGCCTACGAGCAGTACTTC	CASSLGTGAYEQYF
TRBV6-5	TRBJ1-2	.	.	TGTGCCAGCAGACTCCACAGGGCCCTAAACTATGGCTACACCTTC	CASRLHRALNYGYTF
TRBV5-8	TRBJ2-1	once	TRBD1	TGTGCCAGCAGCTTTAGGACAGGGTGGGTTTTGCAGGAGCAGTTCTTC	CASSFRTGWVLQEQFF
TRBV5-6	TRBJ1-4	few	TRBD1	TGTGCCAGCGGCTCCGGGACAGGTGTAACTAATGAAAAACTGTTTTTT	CASGSGTGVTNEKLFF
TRBV5-1	TRBJ2-2	few	.	TGCGCCAGCAGCCCAGCGACAGCCGGGGAGCTGTTTTTT	CASSPATAGELFF
TRBV7-9	TRBJ2-3	.	TRBD2	TGTGCCAGCAGCCCCCCGACTAGCGGGGGCACAGATACGCAGTATTTT	CASSPPTSGGTDTQYF
TRBV20-1	TRBJ2-5	.	.	TGCAGTGCTAGTATCGAAGAGACCCAGTACTTC	CSASIEETQYF
TRBV28	TRBJ2-1	.	TRBD2	TGTGCCAGCCTAGGGACTAGCGGGAGTTACAATGAGCAGTTCTTC	CASLGTSGSYNEQFF
TRBV6-5	TRBJ2-3	.	TRBD2	TGTGCCAGCAGTTGGACTAGCGGGAGCACAGATACGCAGTATTTT	CASSWTSGSTDTQYF
TRBV23-1	TRBJ2-5	.	TRBD1	TGCGCCAGCAGTCAGGGTCAACGGAAAACGACAGGGGCCTCAACTCAAGAGACCCAGTACTTC	CASSQGQRKTTGASTQETQYF
TRBV5-1	TRBJ2-2	.	.	TGCGCCAGCAGCTTGGAGGCGGCTAACACCGGGGAGCTGTTTTTT	CASSLEAANTGELFF
TRBV7-9	TRBJ2-1	.	TRBD2	TGTGCCAGCAGCAGGCTAGTGGGTACTAGCGGGAATGAGCAGTTCTTC	CASSRLVGTSGNEQFF
TRBV30	TRBJ2-2	.	.	TGTGCCTGGAGTGTACTAATCCAGACCGGGGAGCTGTTTTTT	CAWSVLIQTGELFF